This T cell receptor beta chain derives from a study of tumor-infiltrating lymphocytes in localized non-small cell lung cancer. This clone occurred once. The antigen is undetermined. The study, taken as a whole, reports: No link was found between tumor T-cell fraction and recurrence-free survival. Each assay used a separate piece of the same tissue. Higher tumor T cell infiltration than in uninvolved lung was supported by TCRbeta sequencing.

Method: immunoSEQ multiplex PCR; TCRdb's copy keeps in-frame clones and lacks some. The sample has 13,000 or so clones, about 66% seen once. The germline V gene has CDR1 SGHNT and CDR2 YYREEE (reference sequence). V was clipped by 2 bases and J by 4 bases, with 9 bases between them. CDR3 size: 13 residues. Material for sequencing was lung tumor tissue. The V and J genes are TRBV5-4 and TRBJ2-5; D gene uncertain. The clonotype comes from a human donor with non-small cell lung cancer. The CDR3 DNA sequence: TGTGCCAGCAGCTTCCAGGCTGGAGAGACCCAGTACTTC. This encodes CASSFQAGETQYF.